This entry is about one T cell receptor (beta chain). Methods used by the authors: Reference gene primer amplification gave estimated nucleated cell counts. TCRdb keeps only in-frame clones here, not all; method: immunoSEQ multiplex PCR. The V and J calls and clone size come from that table; D and trimming were worked out from the DNA. The sample lists roughly 100,000 clones; more than 75% were seen once. These data originate in a study of blood T cell repertoires in COVID-19. Study summary: Sites in the United States, Italy and Spain provided acute and convalescent COVID-19 samples. In each case, the material was cDNA or gDNA derived from T cells, B-cell-depleted T cells, or PBMCs.

The CDR3 loop spans 14 amino acids. Germline values: CDR1 MNHEY, CDR2 SVGEGT. The J segment lost 3 bases and the V segment lost 6 bases, leaving 6 bases of the junction unmatched. This rearrangement joins TRBV6-2 or TRBV6-3 to TRBJ2-7; the match to TRBD1 covers 9 bases. The clonotype comes from a human donor in a cohort sampled during active COVID-19. The specimen sequenced was peripheral blood. In DNA, the CDR3 is TGTGCCAGCAGCTCCGGGACAGGGTTCTACGAGCAGTACTTC. Amino acid sequence: CASSSGTGFYEQYF.